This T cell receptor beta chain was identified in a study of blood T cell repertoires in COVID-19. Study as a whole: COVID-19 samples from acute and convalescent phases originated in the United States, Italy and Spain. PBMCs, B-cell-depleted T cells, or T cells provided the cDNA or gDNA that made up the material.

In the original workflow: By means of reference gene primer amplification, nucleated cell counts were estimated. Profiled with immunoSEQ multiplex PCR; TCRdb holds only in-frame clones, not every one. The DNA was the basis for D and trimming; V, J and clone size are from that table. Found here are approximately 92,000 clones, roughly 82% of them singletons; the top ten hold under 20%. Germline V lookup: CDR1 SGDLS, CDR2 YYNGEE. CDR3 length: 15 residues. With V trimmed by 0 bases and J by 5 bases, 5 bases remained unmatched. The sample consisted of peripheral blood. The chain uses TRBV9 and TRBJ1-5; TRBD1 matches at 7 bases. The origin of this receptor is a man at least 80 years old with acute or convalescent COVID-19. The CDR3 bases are TGTGCCAGCAGCGTAGGGGACAGCGGGTATCAGCCCCAGCATTTT. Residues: CASSVGDSGYQPQHF.